Listed below are T cell receptor beta chains from one sample, sequenced in a study of cytomegalovirus exposure and HLA in healthy donors. TCRdb keeps only in-frame clones here, not all; method: immunoSEQ multiplex PCR. The sample holds hundreds of thousands of clones; roughly 90% are singletons and the top ten take around 11%. The sample taken for sequencing was PBMCs. These receptors all come from a young man in good health and CMV-seropositive. CDR3s leave out the opening cysteine and the closing phenylalanine or tryptophan. Not every row has a clone size; where given, it reads once, few, many or a size class.

V gene	clone size	J gene	CDR3 protein
TRBV11-3	.	TRBJ2-7	ASSESGGSYEQY
TRBV7-9	.	TRBJ2-2	ASRESLGPTGELF
TRBV4-1	.	TRBJ2-2	ASSGLAGVPGELF
TRBV4-1	few	TRBJ1-4	ASSQEAYSGEKLF
TRBV28	.	TRBJ2-6	ASRTGRGIGANVLT
TRBV2	.	TRBJ2-2	ASRAWDGELF
TRBV29-1	once	TRBJ2-5	SVATMTAQETQY
TRBV7-2	once	TRBJ2-7	ASSLGGEVEQY
TRBV2	.	TRBJ2-7	AGGSGRLEQY
TRBV19	.	TRBJ2-7	ASSPGGLAGSYEQY
TRBV4-2	.	TRBJ2-7	ASSQVTGTYEQY
TRBV28	.	TRBJ2-1	ASRTDYNEQF
TRBV4-2	.	TRBJ1-2	ASSQDQRQGAGNYGYT
TRBV19	.	TRBJ2-3	ASSMGQGLPPTQY
TRBV6-1	.	TRBJ1-2	ASTISTANYGYT
TRBV10-3	.	TRBJ2-7	AIRSYGTLPEQY
TRBV5-4	.	TRBJ1-2	ASSFDRDSSGYT
TRBV28	once	TRBJ1-2	ASSFLGGYGYT
TRBV5-4	few	TRBJ2-2	ASSLQAPKDTGELF
TRBV5-4	.	TRBJ1-1	ASSLAGAERSEAF
TRBV7-6	.	TRBJ2-2	ASSPTSGRPGTGELF
TRBV2	.	TRBJ2-6	ASQKVGSPGANVLT
TRBV28	once	TRBJ2-3	ASSTPLGVTDTQY
TRBV29-1	.	TRBJ2-5	SAGGGSVGETQY
TRBV28	.	TRBJ1-1	ASSPRQSYTEAF
TRBV6-6	.	TRBJ2-1	ASTDRGRDEQF
TRBV5-4	once	TRBJ2-2	ASSLVTSGRVAAGELF
TRBV2	.	TRBJ1-1	ASRVRTGWNTEAF
TRBV6-1	.	TRBJ2-7	ASSLEETGGYEQY
TRBV6-5	.	TRBJ2-7	ASSSRTGTMYEQY
TRBV27	.	TRBJ1-1	ASSLRDRYTEAF
TRBV7-6	.	TRBJ1-5	ASSLGGMGQPQH
TRBV5-6	.	TRBJ2-7	ASSFQHKLGGEQY
TRBV2	.	TRBJ1-1	ASSGQGAEAF
TRBV5-1	.	TRBJ1-2	ASSLVAGDGYT
TRBV18	.	TRBJ1-5	ASSAGQGRNQPQH
TRBV7-6	.	TRBJ2-4	ASSELAGGNIQY
TRBV29-1	.	TRBJ1-2	SVDQGRGDYGYT
TRBV5-1	.	TRBJ2-2	ASSLASRPAGELF
TRBV4-2	few	TRBJ1-2	ASSQDFTGLGYT
TRBV13	.	TRBJ1-1	ASSLGLDEAF
TRBV5-1	.	TRBJ1-2	ASSLTPPGYGYT
TRBV5-1	.	TRBJ2-1	ASSRGSGGPNYNEQF
TRBV6-5	.	TRBJ2-1	ASSYEGTEQF
TRBV7-6	.	TRBJ1-2	ASSSGLTVNYGYT
TRBV27	.	TRBJ2-4	ASSKTWDRVKSKNIQY
TRBV29-1	.	TRBJ2-2	SVETNAGELF
TRBV7-2	.	TRBJ1-2	ASSLAHRGTNYGYT
TRBV9	.	TRBJ1-3	ASSARQDLAIY
TRBV7-9	.	TRBJ2-3	ASSTSADTQY
TRBV2	once	TRBJ1-3	ASSAENTIY
TRBV6-1	once	TRBJ1-3	ASSERILGNTGNTIY